The rows below give T cell receptor beta chains drawn from one sample of a study of blood T cells in healthy people across ages. TCRdb re-analysed the 5' RACE reads in MiXCR, keeping a single row per CDR3 protein. Among approximately 800,000 distinct CDR3 sequences listed, about 62% were seen once. Sequencing was performed on blood. The receptors derive from a man aged 30-40 years in good health. The CDR3 runs from the conserved cysteine through the conserved F or W. A D gene is named only where the DNA matches it firmly. Some rows mark clone size as missing; the rest say once, few, many or name a class of expanded clone.

v_gene	abundance	j_gene	d_gene	CDR3nt	CDR3aa
TRBV15	-	TRBJ1-5	-	TGTGCCACCAGCATAGACGGGGATCAGCCCCAGCATTTT	CATSIDGDQPQHF
TRBV10-3	few	TRBJ2-7	TRBD2	TGTGCCATCAGTAGAGGACTAGCGGGGACGGAAGAGCAGTACTTC	CAISRGLAGTEEQYF
TRBV4-2	many	TRBJ2-7	TRBD1	TGTGCCAGCAGCCAAGATGGCGACAGGGGGTCTGGGGAGCAGTACTTC	CASSQDGDRGSGEQYF
TRBV28	-	TRBJ1-1	TRBD1	TGTGCCAGCAGTACCACCCGACAGGGGGTTAACACTGAAGCTTTCTTT	CASSTTRQGVNTEAFF
TRBV12-3/TRBV12-4	-	TRBJ2-6	-	TGTGCCAGCAGTTTCCCAGGGCGTGATGGGGCCAACGTCCTGACTTTC	CASSFPGRDGANVLTF
TRBV5-5	-	TRBJ2-1	-	TGTGCCAGCGGCTCCCGAAGGCAGGGGCCGACCTACAATGAGCAGTTCTTC	CASGSRRQGPTYNEQFF
TRBV7-2	few	TRBJ2-2	TRBD2	TGTGCCAGCAGCTTAGCGGCTAGCGGGGTCGGGGAGCTGTTTTTT	CASSLAASGVGELFF
TRBV6-5	-	TRBJ2-5	TRBD2	TGTGCCAGCAGCTCCGGGACTAAATACAATGAGCAGTACTTC	CASSSGTKYNEQYF
TRBV7-2	-	TRBJ2-3	TRBD1	TGTGCCAGCAGACCGCCGGGACAGGGGCGAGATACGCAGTATTTT	CASRPPGQGRDTQYF
TRBV15	-	TRBJ1-2	TRBD1	TGTGCCACCAGCAGAGATCGCGACAGGGGGAACTATGGCTACACCTTC	CATSRDRDRGNYGYTF
TRBV6-6	-	TRBJ2-5	-	TGTGCCAGCAGCCGACAGCCGCCGAGGGAGACCCAGTACTTC	CASSRQPPRETQYF
TRBV20-1	-	TRBJ2-3	TRBD2	TGCAGTGCTAGACAGTGGACTAGCGGCACAGATACGCAGTATTTT	CSARQWTSGTDTQYF
TRBV11-2	-	TRBJ2-3	-	TGTGCCAGCAGCTTAGAGGTACTCTTGCCCGCAGATACGCAGTATTTT	CASSLEVLLPADTQYF
TRBV7-8	-	TRBJ2-5	TRBD2	TGTGCCAGCAGCTTACTAGCGGGGGGGCCTTACAATGAGCAGTACTTC	CASSLLAGGPYNEQYF
TRBV7-2	few	TRBJ1-4	-	TGTGCCAGCAGCTTATACCGGGACAAAGGGGAAAAACTGTTTTTT	CASSLYRDKGEKLFF
TRBV10-3	-	TRBJ2-5	-	TGTGCCATCAGCTTACCAGGCGCAGAGACCCAGTACTTC	CAISLPGAETQYF
TRBV5-6	-	TRBJ2-3	-	TGTGCCAGCAGCATGATGGGGGTGGCAGATACGCAGTATTTT	CASSMMGVADTQYF
TRBV4-3	few	TRBJ1-4	-	TGCGCCAGCAGCCAAGGGATGCAGGGGTTAGATGAAAAACTGTTTTTT	CASSQGMQGLDEKLFF
TRBV7-2	-	TRBJ2-3	TRBD2	TGTGCCAGCAGCTTAAGTAGCGGGGGGGGAGGTGATACGCAGTATTTT	CASSLSSGGGGDTQYF
TRBV5-5	-	TRBJ2-1	TRBD2	TGTGCCAGCAGCTTCCGACTAGCGGGGGGGGTTGAGTTCTTC	CASSFRLAGGVEFF
TRBV20-1	-	TRBJ2-5	-	TGCAGTGCTTTCGGGGGTGGTCAAGAGACCCAGTACTTC	CSAFGGGQETQYF
TRBV7-9	-	TRBJ2-5	TRBD1	TGTGCCAGCAGCGGACCTTGGGACAGGGGGTTTCAAGAGACCCAGTACTTC	CASSGPWDRGFQETQYF
TRBV9	few	TRBJ2-5	-	TGTGCCAGCAGCGTAGGTGCGGAAAACAGGGTCCAAGAGACCCAGTACTTC	CASSVGAENRVQETQYF
TRBV28	-	TRBJ2-7	-	TGTGCCAGCAGTCCCCCAGACAGGTTCGCCTACGAGCAGTACTTC	CASSPPDRFAYEQYF
TRBV9	-	TRBJ1-5	-	TGTGCCAGCAGCCCGACAGAGACGTTGATGCCCCAGCATTTT	CASSPTETLMPQHF
TRBV20-1	-	TRBJ2-1	TRBD2	TGCAGTGCTGGTAACCTAGCGGGGTCCACCAATGAGCAGTTCTTC	CSAGNLAGSTNEQFF
TRBV10-3	-	TRBJ2-3	TRBD1	TGTGCCATCAGTGAGTCTGCGGGACAGGGAACAGATACGCAGTATTTT	CAISESAGQGTDTQYF
TRBV7-2	-	TRBJ1-5	-	TGTGCCAGCAGCTTAGCTGGCAGGGCGAGCCAGCCCCAGCATTTT	CASSLAGRASQPQHF
TRBV6-5	-	TRBJ2-7	-	TGTGCCAGCATCCTCTACGAGCAGTACTTC	CASILYEQYF